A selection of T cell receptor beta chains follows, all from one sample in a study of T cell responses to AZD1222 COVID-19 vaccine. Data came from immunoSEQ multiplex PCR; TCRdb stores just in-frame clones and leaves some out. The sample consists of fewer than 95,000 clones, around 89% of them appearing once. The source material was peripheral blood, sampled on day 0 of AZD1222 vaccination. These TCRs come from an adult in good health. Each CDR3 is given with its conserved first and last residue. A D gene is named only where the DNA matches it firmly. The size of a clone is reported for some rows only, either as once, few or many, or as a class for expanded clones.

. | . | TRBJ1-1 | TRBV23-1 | TGCGCCAGCAGTCAATTCGTGAGGGCTCGAAGTTTGAACACTGAAGCTTTCTTT | CASSQFVRARSLNTEAFF
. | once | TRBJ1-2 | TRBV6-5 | TGTGCCAGCGGTTCCAGGGAGGGAGGCTACACCTTC | CASGSREGGYTF
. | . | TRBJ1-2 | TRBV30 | TGTGCCTGGAGTGTATCTGGGGAAGGCTACACCTTC | CAWSVSGEGYTF
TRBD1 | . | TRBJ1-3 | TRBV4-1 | TGCGCCAGCAGCCAAGGACAGGGCCCCGTCTCTGGAAACACCATATATTTT | CASSQGQGPVSGNTIYF
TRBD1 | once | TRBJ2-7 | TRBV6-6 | TGTGCCAGCAGTTACATTGACAGGGGTCGAAACGAGCAGTACTTC | CASSYIDRGRNEQYF
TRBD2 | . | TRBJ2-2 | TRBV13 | TGTGCCAGCAGCTCGAAAGCGGGAGGTGACGGGGAGCTGTTTTTT | CASSSKAGGDGELFF
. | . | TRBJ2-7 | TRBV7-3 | TGTGCCAGCAGCCTTACATCGGACGCCTCCTACGAGCAGTACTTC | CASSLTSDASYEQYF
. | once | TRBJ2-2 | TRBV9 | TGTGCCAGCAGCGTAGGCGTCACGGGAGGGGGCCCCGGGGAGCTGTTTTTT | CASSVGVTGGGPGELFF
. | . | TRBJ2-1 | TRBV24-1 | TGTGCCACCAGTGATTTTTCGACGTACAATGAGCAGTTCTTC | CATSDFSTYNEQFF
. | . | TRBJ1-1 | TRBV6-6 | TGTGCCAGCGGCAGAGACATGAACACTGAAGCTTTCTTT | CASGRDMNTEAFF
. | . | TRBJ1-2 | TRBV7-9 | TGTGCCAGCAGCTTAGATTGGCAGGGTGACGGCTACACCTTC | CASSLDWQGDGYTF
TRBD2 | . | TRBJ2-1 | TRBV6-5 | TGTGCCAGCAGTCGGACTAGCGGGGACTACAATGAGCAGTTCTTC | CASSRTSGDYNEQFF
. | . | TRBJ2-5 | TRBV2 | TGTGCCAGCAGTGAAAATCTCAAAGAGACCCAGTACTTC | CASSENLKETQYF
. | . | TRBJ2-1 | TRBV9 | TGTGCCAGCAGCCAACAGGTTCGGGGAGATGAGCAGTTCTTC | CASSQQVRGDEQFF
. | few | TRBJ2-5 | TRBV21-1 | TGTGCCAGCAGCCACCTAACCCCACGGGTGTGGGAGACCCAGTACTTC | CASSHLTPRVWETQYF